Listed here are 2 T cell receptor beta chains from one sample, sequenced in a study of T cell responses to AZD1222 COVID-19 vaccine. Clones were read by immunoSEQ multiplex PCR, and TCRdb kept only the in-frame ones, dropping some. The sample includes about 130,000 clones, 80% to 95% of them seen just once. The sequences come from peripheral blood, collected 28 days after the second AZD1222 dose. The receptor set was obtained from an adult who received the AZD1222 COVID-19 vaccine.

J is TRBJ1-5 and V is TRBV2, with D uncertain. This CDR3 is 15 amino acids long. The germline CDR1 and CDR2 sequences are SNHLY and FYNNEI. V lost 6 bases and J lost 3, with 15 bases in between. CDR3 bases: TGTGCCAGCAGAGCGGACCGCATCCACAATCAGCCCCAGCATTTT. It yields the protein CASRADRIHNQPQHF.

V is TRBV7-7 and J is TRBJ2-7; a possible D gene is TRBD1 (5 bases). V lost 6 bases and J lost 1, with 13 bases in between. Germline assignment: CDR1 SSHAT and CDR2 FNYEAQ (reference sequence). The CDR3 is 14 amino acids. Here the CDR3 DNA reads TGTGCCAGCAGTTATAGCCAGGGTTCCTACGAGCAGTACTTC. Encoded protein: CASSYSQGSYEQYF.